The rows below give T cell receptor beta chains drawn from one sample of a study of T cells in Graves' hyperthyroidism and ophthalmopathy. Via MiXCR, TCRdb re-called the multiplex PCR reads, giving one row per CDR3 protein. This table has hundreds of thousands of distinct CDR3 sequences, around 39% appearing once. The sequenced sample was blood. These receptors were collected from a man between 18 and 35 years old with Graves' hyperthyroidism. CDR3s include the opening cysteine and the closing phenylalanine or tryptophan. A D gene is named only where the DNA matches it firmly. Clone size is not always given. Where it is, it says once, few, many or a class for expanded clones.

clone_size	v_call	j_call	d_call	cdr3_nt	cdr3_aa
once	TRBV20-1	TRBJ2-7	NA	TGCAGTGCTAGACCGGAAGGCGAGCAGTACTTC	CSARPEGEQYF
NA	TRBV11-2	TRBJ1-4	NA	TGTGCCAGCAGCCAAGAGGCGACTGCAACTAATGAAAAACTGTTTTTT	CASSQEATATNEKLFF
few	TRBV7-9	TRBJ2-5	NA	TGTGCCAGCAGCTTAGAGTTAGAAGGGTTTGGAGAGACCCAGTACTTC	CASSLELEGFGETQYF
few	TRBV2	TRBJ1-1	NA	TGTGCCAGCAGTGAACCCCTTACAGTGAACACTGAAGCTTTCTTT	CASSEPLTVNTEAFF
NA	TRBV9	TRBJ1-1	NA	TGTGCCAGCAGCGTAGATGGGGGGGCGATGAACACTGAAGCTTTCTTT	CASSVDGGAMNTEAFF
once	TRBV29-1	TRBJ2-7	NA	TGCAGCTTATTCAGGGTCCCCTACGAGCAGTACTTC	CSLFRVPYEQYF
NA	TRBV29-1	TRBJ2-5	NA	TGCAGCGGGGGGGCCCTGCAAGAGACCCAGTACTTC	CSGGALQETQYF
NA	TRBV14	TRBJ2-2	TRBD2	TGTGCCAGCAGCCACTTTACGCCTAGCGGGGGGCTGAACACCGGGGAGCTGTTTTTT	CASSHFTPSGGLNTGELFF
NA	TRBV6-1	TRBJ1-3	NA	TGTGCCAGCCAGGGACTAGCGGGGGCGAAGGGAAACACCATATATTTT	CASQGLAGAKGNTIYF
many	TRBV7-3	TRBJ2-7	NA	TGTGCCACCCCAGCCCTAGCTGCAACCTACGAGCAGTACTTC	CATPALAATYEQYF
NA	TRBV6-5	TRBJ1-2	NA	TGTGCCAGCAGTCCCGGGGGGGCGCTGGGCTACACCTTC	CASSPGGALGYTF
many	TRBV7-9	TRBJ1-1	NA	TGTGCCAGCAGCCCAGGGGTTGGTGCTTTCTTT	CASSPGVGAFF
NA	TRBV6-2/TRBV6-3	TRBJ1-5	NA	TGTGCCAGCAGTTTAACCAGGGTCAATCAGCCCCAGCATTTT	CASSLTRVNQPQHF
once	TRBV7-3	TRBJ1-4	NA	TGTGCCGGCAGCCAGTGGGAAAAACTGTTTTTT	CAGSQWEKLFF
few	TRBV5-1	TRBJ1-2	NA	TGCGCCAGCAGCCGGACACCTCGGGACTATGGCTACACCTTC	CASSRTPRDYGYTF
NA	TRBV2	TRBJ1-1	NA	TGTGCCAGCAACTTCATTGACCCTAAAGCTTTCTTT	CASNFIDPKAFF
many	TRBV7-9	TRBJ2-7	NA	TGTGCCAGCAGCTTAACGGGGGCCGAGCAGTACTTC	CASSLTGAEQYF
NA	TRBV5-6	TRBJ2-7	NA	TGTGCCAGCAGCTTGGTCACAGGGTCCTACGAGCAGTACTTC	CASSLVTGSYEQYF
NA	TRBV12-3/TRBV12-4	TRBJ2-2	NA	TGTGCCAGCAGCCACAGGACTACGAACACCGGGGAGCTGTTTTTT	CASSHRTTNTGELFF
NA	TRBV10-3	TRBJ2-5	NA	TGTGCCACCGTGGGGAAACAAGAGACCCAGTACTTC	CATVGKQETQYF
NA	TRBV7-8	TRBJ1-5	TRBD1	TGTGCCAGCAGCTCTCGACAGGGGAAAGAGACCCAGCATTTT	CASSSRQGKETQHF
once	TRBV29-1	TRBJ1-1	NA	TGCAGCGTTGAAATATTGATGGGGAACACTGAAGCTTTCTTT	CSVEILMGNTEAFF
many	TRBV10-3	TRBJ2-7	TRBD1	TGTGCCATCAGTGAGACGGGACAGGTTGGCGAGCAGTACTTC	CAISETGQVGEQYF
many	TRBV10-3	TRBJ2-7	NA	TGTGCCATCAGTCCCGCGGCGGACGAGCAGTACTTC	CAISPAADEQYF
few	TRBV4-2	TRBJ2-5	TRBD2	TGTGCCAGCAGCCAGGGCTTACTAGCGGGTCAAGAGACCCAGTACTTC	CASSQGLLAGQETQYF
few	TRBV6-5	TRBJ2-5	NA	TGTGCCAGCAGTTACGGTTACGGACAAGAGACCCAGTACTTC	CASSYGYGQETQYF
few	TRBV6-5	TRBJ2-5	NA	TGTGCCAGCAGTTACTCTTGGGAAGAGACCCAGTACTTC	CASSYSWEETQYF
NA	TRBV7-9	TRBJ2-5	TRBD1	TGTGCCAGCAGCCCGCGACAGGGGGCGAGGATAGAGACCCAGTACTTC	CASSPRQGARIETQYF
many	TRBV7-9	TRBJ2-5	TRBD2	TGTGCCAGCAGCTTATCACTAGCGGGAGGAGAGACCCAGTACTTC	CASSLSLAGGETQYF